Listed below are T cell receptor beta chains from one sample, sequenced in a study of cytomegalovirus exposure and HLA in healthy donors. Assay used: immunoSEQ multiplex PCR; TCRdb lists only in-frame clones, some missing. The data show 65,000 to 85,000 clones, with roughly 88% seen just once and roughly 2% held by the top ten. Sequenced material: PBMCs. The receptors originated from a woman aged 25 to 39 in good health and CMV-seronegative. CDR3s include the opening cysteine and the closing phenylalanine or tryptophan. The D gene is left open where the match is weak. Clone sizes are given selectively: once, few, many, or a class where the clone is expanded.

CDR3 DNA: TGTGCCAGCAGCTCACCCCCGGCGGGGGTAGATGGCTACACCTTC
CDR3 protein: CASSSPPAGVDGYTF
D gene: -
V gene: TRBV6-6
clone size: -
J gene: TRBJ1-2

CDR3 DNA: TGTGCCAGCAGTGAAAGATATGATAGGGCTAGCGGGACTAGCACAGATACGCAGTATTTT
CDR3 protein: CASSERYDRASGTSTDTQYF
D gene: TRBD2
V gene: TRBV6-1
clone size: few
J gene: TRBJ2-3

CDR3 DNA: TGCAGCGCGAAGGCGGCAGGGAGGACTGAAAAACTGTTTTTT
CDR3 protein: CSAKAAGRTEKLFF
D gene: -
V gene: TRBV29-1
clone size: -
J gene: TRBJ1-4

CDR3 DNA: TGTGCCAGCAGCTTAGCCCGACTAGCGGGAGTTGTCGGGGAGCTGTTTTTT
CDR3 protein: CASSLARLAGVVGELFF
D gene: TRBD2
V gene: TRBV7-2
clone size: -
J gene: TRBJ2-2

CDR3 DNA: TGCGCCAGCAGTTTCCTGAGCGGCGAGCAGTTCTTC
CDR3 protein: CASSFLSGEQFF
D gene: -
V gene: TRBV10-1
clone size: once
J gene: TRBJ2-1

CDR3 DNA: TGTGCCAGCTCACCATCTAGGAGAGAGACCCAGTACTTC
CDR3 protein: CASSPSRRETQYF
D gene: -
V gene: TRBV18
clone size: once
J gene: TRBJ2-5

CDR3 DNA: TGTGCCAGCAGTTTCGGATACGGGACAGGGGATTACGAGCAGTACTTC
CDR3 protein: CASSFGYGTGDYEQYF
D gene: TRBD1
V gene: TRBV7-9
clone size: -
J gene: TRBJ2-7

CDR3 DNA: TGTGCCAGCAGTTCACAGGGGGTGCTGATCACCGGGGAGCTGTTTTTT
CDR3 protein: CASSSQGVLITGELFF
D gene: TRBD1
V gene: TRBV6-5
clone size: medium-sized
J gene: TRBJ2-2

CDR3 DNA: TGTGCCAGCAGTTTAAGACTAGCTGAGGGGCCTAATGAGCAGTTCTTC
CDR3 protein: CASSLRLAEGPNEQFF
D gene: TRBD2
V gene: TRBV27
clone size: -
J gene: TRBJ2-1

CDR3 DNA: TGTGCCAGCAGTAAGGGACTTTCCTACGAGCAGTACTTC
CDR3 protein: CASSKGLSYEQYF
D gene: -
V gene: TRBV27
clone size: -
J gene: TRBJ2-7

CDR3 DNA: TGTGCCAGCAGTCCAAACCGACAGGGCTACTATGGCTACCCCTTC
CDR3 protein: CASSPNRQGYYGYPF
D gene: TRBD1
V gene: TRBV14
clone size: -
J gene: TRBJ1-2

CDR3 DNA: TGTGCCAGTAGTGTGGACAGGGGGAACACTGAAGCTTTCTTT
CDR3 protein: CASSVDRGNTEAFF
D gene: TRBD1
V gene: TRBV19
clone size: -
J gene: TRBJ1-1

CDR3 DNA: TGTTCCAGCAGCGACGGACGGAGCGGGTCCGGGGAGCTGTTTTTT
CDR3 protein: CSSSDGRSGSGELFF
D gene: -
V gene: TRBV7-9
clone size: -
J gene: TRBJ2-2

CDR3 DNA: TGTGCCAGCAGCTTAGTTGCGGTTGTGGGTGAGCAGTTCTTC
CDR3 protein: CASSLVAVVGEQFF
D gene: -
V gene: TRBV7-9
clone size: -
J gene: TRBJ2-1

CDR3 DNA: TGTGCCAGCAGTTCGGACAGGGTGGCAGATACGCAGTATTTT
CDR3 protein: CASSSDRVADTQYF
D gene: TRBD1
V gene: TRBV6-1
clone size: -
J gene: TRBJ2-3

CDR3 DNA: TGTGCCAGCAGTCCGAGACGACGGGAGAACGAGCAGTACTTC
CDR3 protein: CASSPRRRENEQYF
D gene: -
V gene: TRBV27
clone size: -
J gene: TRBJ2-7

CDR3 DNA: TGTGCCAGCAGTCCCGGGACTAACATTTACACAGATACGCAGTATTTT
CDR3 protein: CASSPGTNIYTDTQYF
D gene: TRBD2
V gene: TRBV27
clone size: once
J gene: TRBJ2-3

CDR3 DNA: TGTGCCAGCAGCCCGGGACAGGGGACAGATACGCAGTATTTT
CDR3 protein: CASSPGQGTDTQYF
D gene: TRBD1
V gene: TRBV7-3
clone size: -
J gene: TRBJ2-3

CDR3 DNA: TGTGCCAGCAGAAAACTAGCGGGAGGGCCGGGTTCGGGCACAGATACGCAGTATTTT
CDR3 protein: CASRKLAGGPGSGTDTQYF
D gene: TRBD2
V gene: TRBV28
clone size: -
J gene: TRBJ2-3

CDR3 DNA: TGTGCCAGCAGTTTCCGGAAGACAGGGGGCAGACATGGCTACACCTTC
CDR3 protein: CASSFRKTGGRHGYTF
D gene: TRBD1
V gene: TRBV28
clone size: -
J gene: TRBJ1-2